This TCR beta chain was captured in a study of control samples from healthy donors and cancer patients. Trimming took off 5 bases at V and 7 bases at J, with 11 bases between the two ends. The CDR3 runs 12 residues. Germline V gene lookup returns CDR1 LNHDA and CDR2 SQIVND (reference sequence). TCRdb keeps only in-frame clones here, not all; method: immunoSEQ multiplex PCR. The sample lists 110,000 or so clones; 80% to 90% were seen once. J is TRBJ1-1 and V is TRBV19; TRBD1 is a possible D gene (5 bases). Material: blood. This clonotype was obtained from a woman in her forties or fifties in good health. The DNA for the CDR3 is TGTGCCAGTAGTTTGGCAGGGCTTGAAGCTTTCTTT. It codes for CASSLAGLEAFF.